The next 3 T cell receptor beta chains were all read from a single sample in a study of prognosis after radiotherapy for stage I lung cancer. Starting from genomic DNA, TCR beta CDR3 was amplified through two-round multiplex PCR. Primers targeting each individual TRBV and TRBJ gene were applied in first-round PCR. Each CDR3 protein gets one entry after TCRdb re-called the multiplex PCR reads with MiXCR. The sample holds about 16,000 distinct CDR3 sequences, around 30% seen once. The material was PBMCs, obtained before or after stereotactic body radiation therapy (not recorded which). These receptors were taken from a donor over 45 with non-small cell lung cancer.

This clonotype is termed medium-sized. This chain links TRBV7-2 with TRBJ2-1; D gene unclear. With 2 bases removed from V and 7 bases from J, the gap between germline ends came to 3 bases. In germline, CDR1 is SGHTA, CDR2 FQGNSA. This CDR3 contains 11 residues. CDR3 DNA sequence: TGTGCCAGCAGCTTAATAAATGAGCAGTTCTTC. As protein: CASSLINEQFF.

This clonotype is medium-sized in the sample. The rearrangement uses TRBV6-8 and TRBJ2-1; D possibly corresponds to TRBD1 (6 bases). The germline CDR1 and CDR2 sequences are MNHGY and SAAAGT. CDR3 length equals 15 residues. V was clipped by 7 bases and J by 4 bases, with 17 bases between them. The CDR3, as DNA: TGTGCCAGCACCGGAGACAGGCGAGCTTACAATGAGCAGTTCTTC. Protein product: CASTGDRRAYNEQFF.

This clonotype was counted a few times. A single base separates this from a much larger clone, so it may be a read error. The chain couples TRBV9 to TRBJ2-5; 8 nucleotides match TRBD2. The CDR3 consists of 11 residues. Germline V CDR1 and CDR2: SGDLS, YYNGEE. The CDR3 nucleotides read TGTGCCGGCAGCATTAGCGGGGCCCAGTACTTC. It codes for CAGSISGAQYF.